The T cell receptor (beta chain) under discussion was sequenced for a study of blood T cell repertoires in COVID-19. At the level of the study: Italy, Spain and the United States were the sources of the convalescent and acute COVID-19 samples.

CDR3 size: 17 residues. V gave up 0 bases and J gave up 3 bases, with 15 bases separating them. Per germline, CDR1 LGHNA and CDR2 YNFKEQ. Source study methods: Using reference gene primer amplification, nucleated cell counts were estimated. Libraries were prepared by immunoSEQ multiplex PCR; TCRdb keeps only in-frame clonotypes and omits some of them. The V and J calls and clone size come from that table; D and trimming were worked out from the DNA. The sample has 25,000 to 30,000 clones, more than 85% seen once; the top ten hold roughly 0.8%. Seattle cases were enrolled at active infection and followed longitudinally.

The source of this sequence is a woman in her 70s with COVID-19, enrolled during active disease. V and J are TRBV4-2 and TRBJ1-5, with D perhaps matching TRBD1 (5 bases). The sequenced material came from peripheral blood. This chain's CDR3 is CASSQEGVGGDNQPQHF. The CDR3 DNA follows: TGTGCCAGCAGCCAAGAGGGGGTCGGGGGGGACAATCAGCCCCAGCATTTT.